This TCR beta chain was captured by sequencing in a study of blood T cells in healthy people across ages. V was shortened by 4 bases and J by 2 bases, with 12 bases between the two germline ends. The CDR3 contains 15 residues. In germline, CDR1 is KGHDR, CDR2 SFDVKD. With respect to this clonotype: Its antigen is still unknown.

Findings of the study overall: In older individuals, TCR beta diversity per million T cells was lower, falling roughly linearly with age. Unsorted PBMC material precluded a definitive naive versus antigen-experienced comparison.

Primed by a sample-barcoded 5' primer and a J-beta primer mix, a second PCR proceeded for about 7 to 12 cycles. MiXCR, applied by TCRdb to the 5' RACE reads, yields one record per CDR3 protein. The table records some 1.8 million distinct CDR3 sequences, about two fifths of them present only once. The sequence derives from a human donor in good health. The chain joins TRBV24-1 to TRBJ2-3; TRBD2 might be the D (5 bases). Sequencing was done on a sample of blood. The CDR3 DNA sequence: TGTGCCACCAGTGACCCGGACGGGGACACAGATACGCAGTATTTT. Its translation: CATSDPDGDTDTQYF.